These T cell receptor beta chains were read from a single sample in a study of cytomegalovirus exposure and HLA in healthy donors. Sequencing used immunoSEQ multiplex PCR; TCRdb keeps in-frame clones, though not all of them. The sample comprises roughly 100,000 clones, about 79% of which are singletons, and 5.8% rests with the top ten. The sequenced sample was PBMCs. The receptors stem from a man aged 60 to 75 in good health and CMV-seropositive. The CDR3 runs from the conserved cysteine through the conserved F or W. D genes are given only for firm matches. The size entry is marked missing in some rows and otherwise reads once, few, many or a size class.

TRBJ1-4,TRBV6-5,.,.,CASSYGTNEKLFF
TRBJ2-2,TRBV7-9,.,.,CSSSSGAGELFF
.,TRBV7-9,.,.,CASSLTGTPTSEQYF
TRBJ1-1,TRBV30,.,.,CAWSLLRGNLEAFF
TRBJ2-3,TRBV12-5,.,.,CASGLIRDTQYF
TRBJ2-2,TRBV15,.,.,CATSRDEGVGELFF
TRBJ1-6,TRBV10-1,TRBD1,.,CASSAGTGGSPLHF
TRBJ1-4,TRBV30,TRBD1,.,CACGTEEKLFF
TRBJ1-1,TRBV5-1,.,.,CASSLGDTMNTEAFF
TRBJ2-7,TRBV10-3,.,few,CAISEGGQIPYEQYF
TRBJ1-2,TRBV5-1,TRBD1,.,CASSLGMTGLYGYTF
TRBJ1-1,TRBV2,TRBD1,few,CASRGDSLNTEAFF
TRBJ1-1,TRBV6-5,.,.,CASSYSWQGNTEAFF
TRBJ2-7,TRBV19,TRBD2,few,CASSPGLATYEQYF
TRBJ2-3,TRBV5-1,TRBD2,.,CASSGSLAGGSDTQYF
TRBJ2-5,TRBV28,TRBD2,.,CASSFRAGGLMTQYF
TRBJ2-7,TRBV19,.,.,CASRKTARGYEQYF
TRBJ1-1,TRBV7-2,TRBD1,few,CASSRDRWAEAFF
TRBJ1-3,TRBV9,.,once,CASSVSRNTIYF
TRBJ2-5,TRBV10-3,TRBD2,.,CAKVSGGQETQYF
TRBJ1-1,TRBV19,TRBD1,few,CAGGDSEAFF
TRBJ2-2,TRBV6-1,TRBD1,.,CASTRQGMTGELFF
TRBJ1-6,TRBV9,.,.,CASSVEGYNSPLHF
TRBJ2-5,TRBV6-5,.,once,CASQGTGETQYF
TRBJ1-6,TRBV28,.,.,CASRTGPGGNSPLHF
TRBJ1-1,TRBV5-5,.,.,CASSTGWAHPEAFF
TRBJ1-2,TRBV18,TRBD1,.,CASSPDRGNYGYTF
TRBJ1-5,TRBV29-1,TRBD1,.,CSVLGQGDQPQHF
TRBJ1-4,TRBV27,TRBD1,.,CASSTTGTNEKLFF
TRBJ1-6,TRBV19,.,.,CASSLQGPWDNSPLHF
TRBJ2-3,TRBV21-1,.,.,CASSNYRYF
TRBJ1-1,TRBV5-1,.,.,CASSLGQSNTEAFF
TRBJ1-5,TRBV7-2,TRBD1,.,CASSTRQGKNQPQHF
TRBJ2-3,TRBV7-2,TRBD2,once,CASSLNSVGGRDTQYF
TRBJ1-4,TRBV18,.,.,CASSPDSSNEKLFF
TRBJ1-2,TRBV18,.,.,CASSPAGGDGGYTF
TRBJ1-1,TRBV7-9,.,.,CASSLERNTEAFF
TRBJ1-1,TRBV7-2,TRBD1,.,CASSLGLRDRGLAFF
TRBJ2-2,TRBV5-5,TRBD1,.,CASSFFGQGSGELFF
TRBJ2-7,TRBV6-5,TRBD2,.,CASSYSGSGGRYEQYF
TRBJ1-1,TRBV5-4,.,.,CASSQDWGPTEAFF
TRBJ1-2,TRBV4-3,.,.,CASSQGYGQPDGYTF
TRBJ1-6,TRBV5-5,TRBD1,.,CASSLGQGNSPLHF
TRBJ2-7,TRBV6-5,TRBD2,.,CASKMSGGPNYEQYF
TRBJ2-3,TRBV5-1,TRBD1,.,CASSIGQGADTQYF
TRBJ1-6,TRBV4-3,.,.,CASSQIITGRGYNSPLHF
TRBJ2-4,TRBV5-1,TRBD1,.,CASSSGTGTNIQYF
TRBJ2-1,TRBV5-1,TRBD1,.,CASSFGQGVYNEQFF
TRBJ2-7,TRBV18,TRBD1,.,CASSPTRRRQGKASYEQYF